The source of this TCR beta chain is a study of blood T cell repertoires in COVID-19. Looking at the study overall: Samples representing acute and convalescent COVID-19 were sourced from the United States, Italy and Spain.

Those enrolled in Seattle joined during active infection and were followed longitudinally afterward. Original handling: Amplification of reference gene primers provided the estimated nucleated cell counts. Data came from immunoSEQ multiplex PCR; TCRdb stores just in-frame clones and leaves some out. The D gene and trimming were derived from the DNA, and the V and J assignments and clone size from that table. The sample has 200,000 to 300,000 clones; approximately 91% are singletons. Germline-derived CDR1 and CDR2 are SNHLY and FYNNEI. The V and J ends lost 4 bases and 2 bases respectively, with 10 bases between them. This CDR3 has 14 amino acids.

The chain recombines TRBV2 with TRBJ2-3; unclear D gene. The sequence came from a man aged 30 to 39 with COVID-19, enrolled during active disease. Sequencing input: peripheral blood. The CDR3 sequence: CASSATPNTDTQYF. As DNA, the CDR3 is TGTGCCAGCAGTGCGACACCAAACACAGATACGCAGTATTTT.